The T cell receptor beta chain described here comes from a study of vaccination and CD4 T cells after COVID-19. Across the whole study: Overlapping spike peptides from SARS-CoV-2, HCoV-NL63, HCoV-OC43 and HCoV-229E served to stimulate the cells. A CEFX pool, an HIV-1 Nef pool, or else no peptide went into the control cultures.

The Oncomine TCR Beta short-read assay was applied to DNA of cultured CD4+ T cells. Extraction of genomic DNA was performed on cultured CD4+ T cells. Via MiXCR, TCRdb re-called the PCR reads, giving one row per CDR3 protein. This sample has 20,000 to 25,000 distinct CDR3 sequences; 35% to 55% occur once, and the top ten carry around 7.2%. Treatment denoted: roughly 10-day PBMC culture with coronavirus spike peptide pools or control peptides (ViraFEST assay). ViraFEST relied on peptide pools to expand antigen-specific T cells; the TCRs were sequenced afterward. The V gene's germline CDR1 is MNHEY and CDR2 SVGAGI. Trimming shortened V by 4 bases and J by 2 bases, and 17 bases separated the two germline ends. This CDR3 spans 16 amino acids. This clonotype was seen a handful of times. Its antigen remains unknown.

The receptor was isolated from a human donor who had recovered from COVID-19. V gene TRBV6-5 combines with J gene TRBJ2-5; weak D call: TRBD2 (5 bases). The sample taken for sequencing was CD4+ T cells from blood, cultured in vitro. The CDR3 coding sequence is TGTGCCAGCAGTTTGGGAGTTGCTAGTCATCAAGAGACCCAGTACTTC. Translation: CASSLGVASHQETQYF.